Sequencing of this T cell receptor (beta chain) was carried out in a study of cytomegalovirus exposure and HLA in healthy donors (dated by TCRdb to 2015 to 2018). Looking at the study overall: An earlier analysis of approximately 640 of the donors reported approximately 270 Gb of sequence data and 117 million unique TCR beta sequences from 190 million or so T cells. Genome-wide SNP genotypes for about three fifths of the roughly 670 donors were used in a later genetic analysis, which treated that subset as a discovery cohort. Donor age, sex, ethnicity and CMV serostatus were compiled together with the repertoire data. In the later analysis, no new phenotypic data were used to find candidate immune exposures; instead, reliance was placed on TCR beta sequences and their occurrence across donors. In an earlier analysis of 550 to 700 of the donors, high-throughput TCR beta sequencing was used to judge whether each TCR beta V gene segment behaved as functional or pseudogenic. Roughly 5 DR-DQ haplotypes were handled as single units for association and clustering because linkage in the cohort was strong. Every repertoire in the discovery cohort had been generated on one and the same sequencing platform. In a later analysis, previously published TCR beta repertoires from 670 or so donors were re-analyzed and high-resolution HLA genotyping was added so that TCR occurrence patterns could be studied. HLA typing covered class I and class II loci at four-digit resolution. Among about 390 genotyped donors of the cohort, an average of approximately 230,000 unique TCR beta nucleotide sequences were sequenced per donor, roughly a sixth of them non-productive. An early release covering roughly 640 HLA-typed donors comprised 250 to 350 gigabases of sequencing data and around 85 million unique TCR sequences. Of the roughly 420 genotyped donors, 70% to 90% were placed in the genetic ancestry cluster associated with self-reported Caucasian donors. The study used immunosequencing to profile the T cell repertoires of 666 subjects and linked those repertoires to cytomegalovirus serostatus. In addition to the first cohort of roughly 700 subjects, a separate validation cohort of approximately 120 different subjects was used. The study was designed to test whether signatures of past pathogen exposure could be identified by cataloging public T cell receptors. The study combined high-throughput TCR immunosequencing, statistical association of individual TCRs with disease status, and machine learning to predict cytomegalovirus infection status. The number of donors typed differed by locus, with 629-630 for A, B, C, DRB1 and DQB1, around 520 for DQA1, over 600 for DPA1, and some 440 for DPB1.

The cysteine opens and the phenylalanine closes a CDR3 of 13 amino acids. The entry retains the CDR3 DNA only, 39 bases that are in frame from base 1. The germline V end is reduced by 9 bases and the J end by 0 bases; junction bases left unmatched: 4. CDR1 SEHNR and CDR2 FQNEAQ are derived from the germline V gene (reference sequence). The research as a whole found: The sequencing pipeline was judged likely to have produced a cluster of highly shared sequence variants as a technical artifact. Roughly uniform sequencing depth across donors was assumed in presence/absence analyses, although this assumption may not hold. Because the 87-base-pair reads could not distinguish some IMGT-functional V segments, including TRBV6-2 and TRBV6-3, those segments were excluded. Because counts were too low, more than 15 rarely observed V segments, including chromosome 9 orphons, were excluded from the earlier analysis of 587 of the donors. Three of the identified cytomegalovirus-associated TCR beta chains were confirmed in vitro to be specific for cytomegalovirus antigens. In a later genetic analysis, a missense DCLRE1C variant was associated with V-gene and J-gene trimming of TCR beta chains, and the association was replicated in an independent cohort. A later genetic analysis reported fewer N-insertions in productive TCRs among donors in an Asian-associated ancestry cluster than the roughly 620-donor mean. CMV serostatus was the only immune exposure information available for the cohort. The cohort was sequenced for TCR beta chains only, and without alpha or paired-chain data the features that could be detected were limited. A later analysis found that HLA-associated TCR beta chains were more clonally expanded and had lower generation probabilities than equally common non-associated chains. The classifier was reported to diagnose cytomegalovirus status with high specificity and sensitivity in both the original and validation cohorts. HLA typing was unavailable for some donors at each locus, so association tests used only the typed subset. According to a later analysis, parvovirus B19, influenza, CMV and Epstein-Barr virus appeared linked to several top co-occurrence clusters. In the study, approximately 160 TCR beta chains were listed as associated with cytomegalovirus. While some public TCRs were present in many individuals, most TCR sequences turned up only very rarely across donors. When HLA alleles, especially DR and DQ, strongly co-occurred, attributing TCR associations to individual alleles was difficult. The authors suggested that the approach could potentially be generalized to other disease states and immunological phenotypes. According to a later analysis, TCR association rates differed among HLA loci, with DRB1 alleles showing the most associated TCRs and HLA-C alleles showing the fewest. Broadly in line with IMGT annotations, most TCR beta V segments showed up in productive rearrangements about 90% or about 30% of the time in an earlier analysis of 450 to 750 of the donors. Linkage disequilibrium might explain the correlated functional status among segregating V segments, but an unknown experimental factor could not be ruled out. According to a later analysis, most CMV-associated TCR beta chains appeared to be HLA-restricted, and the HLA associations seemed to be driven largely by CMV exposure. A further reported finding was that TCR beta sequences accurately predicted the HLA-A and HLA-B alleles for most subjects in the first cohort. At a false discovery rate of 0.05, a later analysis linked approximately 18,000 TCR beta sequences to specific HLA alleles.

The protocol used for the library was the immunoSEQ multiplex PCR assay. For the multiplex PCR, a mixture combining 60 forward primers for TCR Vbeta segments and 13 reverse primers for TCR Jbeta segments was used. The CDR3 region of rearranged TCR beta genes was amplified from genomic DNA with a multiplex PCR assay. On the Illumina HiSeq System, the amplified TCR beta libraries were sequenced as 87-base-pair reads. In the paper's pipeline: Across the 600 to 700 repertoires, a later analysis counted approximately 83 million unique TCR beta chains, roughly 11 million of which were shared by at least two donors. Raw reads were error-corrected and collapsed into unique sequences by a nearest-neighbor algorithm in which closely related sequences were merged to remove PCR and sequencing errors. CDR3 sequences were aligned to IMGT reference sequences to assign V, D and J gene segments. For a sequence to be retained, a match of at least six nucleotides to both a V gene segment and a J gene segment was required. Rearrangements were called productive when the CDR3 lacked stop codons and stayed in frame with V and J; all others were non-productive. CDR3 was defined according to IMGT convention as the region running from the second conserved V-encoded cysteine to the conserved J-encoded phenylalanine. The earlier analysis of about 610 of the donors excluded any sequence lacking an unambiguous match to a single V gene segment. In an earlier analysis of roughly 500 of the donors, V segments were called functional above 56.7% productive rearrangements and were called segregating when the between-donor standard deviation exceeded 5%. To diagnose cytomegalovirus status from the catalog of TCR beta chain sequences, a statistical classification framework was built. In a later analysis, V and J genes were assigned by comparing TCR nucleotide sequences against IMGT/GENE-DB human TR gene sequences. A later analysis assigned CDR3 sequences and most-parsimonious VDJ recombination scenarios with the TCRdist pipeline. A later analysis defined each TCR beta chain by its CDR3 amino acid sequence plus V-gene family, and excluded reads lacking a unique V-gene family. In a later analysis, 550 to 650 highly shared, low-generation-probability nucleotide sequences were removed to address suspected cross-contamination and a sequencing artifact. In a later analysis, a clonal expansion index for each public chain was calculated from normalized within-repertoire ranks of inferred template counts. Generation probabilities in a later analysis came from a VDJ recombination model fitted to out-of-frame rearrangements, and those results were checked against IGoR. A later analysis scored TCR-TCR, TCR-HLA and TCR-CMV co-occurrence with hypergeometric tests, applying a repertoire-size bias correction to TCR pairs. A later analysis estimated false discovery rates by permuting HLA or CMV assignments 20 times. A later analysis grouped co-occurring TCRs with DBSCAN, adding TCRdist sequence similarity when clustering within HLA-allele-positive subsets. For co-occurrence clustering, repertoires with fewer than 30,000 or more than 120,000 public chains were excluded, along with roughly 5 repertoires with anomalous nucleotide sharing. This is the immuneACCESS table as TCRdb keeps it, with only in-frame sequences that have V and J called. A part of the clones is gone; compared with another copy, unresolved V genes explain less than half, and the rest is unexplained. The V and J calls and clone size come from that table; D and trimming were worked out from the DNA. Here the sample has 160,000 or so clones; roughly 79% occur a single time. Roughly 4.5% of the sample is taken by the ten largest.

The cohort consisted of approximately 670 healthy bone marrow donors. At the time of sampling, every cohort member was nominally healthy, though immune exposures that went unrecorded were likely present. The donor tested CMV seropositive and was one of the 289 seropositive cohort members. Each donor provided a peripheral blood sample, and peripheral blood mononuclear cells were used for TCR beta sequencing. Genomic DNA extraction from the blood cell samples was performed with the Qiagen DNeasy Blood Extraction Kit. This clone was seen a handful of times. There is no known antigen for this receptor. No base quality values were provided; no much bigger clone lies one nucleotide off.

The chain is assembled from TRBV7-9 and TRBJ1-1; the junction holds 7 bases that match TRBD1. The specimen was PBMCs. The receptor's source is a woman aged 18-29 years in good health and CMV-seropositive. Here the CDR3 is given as CASSQGVNTEAFF. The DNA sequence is TGTGCCAGTTCTCAGGGGGTGAACACTGAAGCTTTCTTT.